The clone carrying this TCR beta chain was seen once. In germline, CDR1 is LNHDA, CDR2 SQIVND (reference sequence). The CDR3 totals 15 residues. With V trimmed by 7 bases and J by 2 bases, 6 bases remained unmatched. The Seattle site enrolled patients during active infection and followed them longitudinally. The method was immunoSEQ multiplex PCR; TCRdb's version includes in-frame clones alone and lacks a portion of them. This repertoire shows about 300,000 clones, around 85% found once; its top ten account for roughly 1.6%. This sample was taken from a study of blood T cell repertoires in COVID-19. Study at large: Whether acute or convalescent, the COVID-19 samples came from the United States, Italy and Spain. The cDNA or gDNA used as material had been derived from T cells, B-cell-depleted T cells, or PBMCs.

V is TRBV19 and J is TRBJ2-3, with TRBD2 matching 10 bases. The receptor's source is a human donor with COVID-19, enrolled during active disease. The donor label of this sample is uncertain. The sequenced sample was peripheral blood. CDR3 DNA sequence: TGTGCCAGTATGGTAGCGGGAGGTTCCACAGATACGCAGTATTTT. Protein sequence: CASMVAGGSTDTQYF.